This T cell receptor beta chain was recovered during a study of shared clonotypes between healthy human individuals. Cells designated naive CD8 were CD45RO-negative and were positively selected for CCR7, with terminally differentiated effector memory CD45RA+ cells excluded. Participating donors were healthy, HIV-negative adults free of recent acute infections or vaccinations. The V gene end was trimmed by 2 bases and the J gene end by 5 bases; junction bases not matched to a gene: 7. This CDR3 region has 15 residues. CDR1 and CDR2 (germline): MNHNY, SVGAGI (reference sequence). Assay: immunoSEQ multiplex PCR; the TCRdb copy retains only in-frame clones and omits some. Of about 2,200,000 clones detected, 85% to 95% appear once; the ten largest clones hold about 1.5%.

The chain employs TRBV6-6 and TRBJ2-7; the match to TRBD2 covers 9 bases. The sample taken for sequencing was naive CD8+ T cells from PBMCs. This TCR was sampled from a man aged 18 to 29 in good health. Some clones in this sample may be carry-over from other donors' samples. The CDR3 sequence: CASSYASSGTNEQYF. Here the CDR3 DNA reads TGTGCCAGCAGTTACGCGTCTAGCGGGACCAACGAGCAGTACTTC.